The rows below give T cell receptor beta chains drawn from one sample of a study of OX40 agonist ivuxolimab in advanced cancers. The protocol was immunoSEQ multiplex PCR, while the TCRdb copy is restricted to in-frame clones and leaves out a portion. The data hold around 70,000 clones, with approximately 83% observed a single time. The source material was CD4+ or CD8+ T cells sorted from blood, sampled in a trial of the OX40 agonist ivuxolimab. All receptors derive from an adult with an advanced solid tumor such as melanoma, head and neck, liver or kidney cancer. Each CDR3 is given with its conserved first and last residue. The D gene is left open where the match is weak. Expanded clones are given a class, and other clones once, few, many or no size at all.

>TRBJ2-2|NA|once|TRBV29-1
TGCAGCGCTGGGGCAGGAGTGGCCGGGGAGCTGTTTTTT
CSAGAGVAGELFF
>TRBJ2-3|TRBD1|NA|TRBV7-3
TGTGCCAGCAGCCCGGACAGGGGGAGCACAGATACGCAGTATTTT
CASSPDRGSTDTQYF
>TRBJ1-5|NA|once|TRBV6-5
TGTGCCAGCAGTTATCAGCAGACGAGGGGCAATCAGCCCCAGCATTTT
CASSYQQTRGNQPQHF
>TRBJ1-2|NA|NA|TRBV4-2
TGTGCCAGCAGCCTGGACAGAGTTAACTATGGCTACACCTTC
CASSLDRVNYGYTF
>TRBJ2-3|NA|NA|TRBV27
TGTGCCAGCAGGGCGACCCTTTCCACAGATACGCAGTATTTT
CASRATLSTDTQYF
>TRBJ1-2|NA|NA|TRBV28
TGTGCCAGCTCCCTTTATGGGTCGGGGGGCGGCTACACCTTC
CASSLYGSGGGYTF
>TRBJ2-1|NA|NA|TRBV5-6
TGTGCCAGCAGCTCCGGGACCCTACTCGCAGTCTTC
CASSSGTLLAVF
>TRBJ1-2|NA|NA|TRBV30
TGTGCCTGGAGTCTCTACAGGACTTTCTATGGCTACACCTTC
CAWSLYRTFYGYTF
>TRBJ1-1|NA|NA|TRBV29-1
TGCAGCGTTGTATCAGGGAACACTGAAGCTTTCTTT
CSVVSGNTEAFF
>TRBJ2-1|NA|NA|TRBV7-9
TGTGCCAGCAGCGGGGGATTTGGGACTGTTTCTACCTACAATGAGCAGTTCTTC
CASSGGFGTVSTYNEQFF
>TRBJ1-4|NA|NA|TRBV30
TGTGCCTGGAATACTAATGAAAAACTGTTTTTT
CAWNTNEKLFF
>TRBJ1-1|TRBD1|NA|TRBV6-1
TGTGCCAGCAGTGGACAGGGCTCCGACACTGAAGCTTTCTTT
CASSGQGSDTEAFF
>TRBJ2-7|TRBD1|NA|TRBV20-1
TGCCCCGCGGGACAGGCCTACGAGCAGTACTTC
CPAGQAYEQYF
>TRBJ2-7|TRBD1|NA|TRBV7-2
TGTGCCAGCAGCCAAGGACAGGACACCTACGAGCAGTACTTC
CASSQGQDTYEQYF
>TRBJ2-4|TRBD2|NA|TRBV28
TGTGCCAGCCGGACTAGCTCAGACGTTCAGTACTTC
CASRTSSDVQYF
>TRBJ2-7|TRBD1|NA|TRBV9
TGTGCCAGCAGCCCAATGGGGACAGGGGCCTACGAGCAGTACTTC
CASSPMGTGAYEQYF
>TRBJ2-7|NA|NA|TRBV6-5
TGTGCCAGCAGCTATGATTTGTGGAGCGAGCAGTACTTC
CASSYDLWSEQYF
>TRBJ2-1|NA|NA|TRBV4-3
TGCGCCAGCAGCCAAGCCAGTAACAATGAGCAGTTCTTC
CASSQASNNEQFF
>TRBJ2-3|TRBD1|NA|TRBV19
TGTGCCAGTAGTTTGACAGGGGGCGCAGATACGCAGTATTTT
CASSLTGGADTQYF
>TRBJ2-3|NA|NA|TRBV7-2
TGTGCCAGCAGCTTATTCGCAGATACGCAGTATTTT
CASSLFADTQYF
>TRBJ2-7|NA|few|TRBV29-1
TGCAGCGAAACGTTACGTGAGCAGTACTTC
CSETLREQYF
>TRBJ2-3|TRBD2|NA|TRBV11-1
TGTGCCAGCAGCCCACGGACTAGCGGGGGGAGGGATACGCAGTATTTT
CASSPRTSGGRDTQYF
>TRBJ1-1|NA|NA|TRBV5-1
TGCGCCAGCAGGTCGGCAGGGTGGAACACTGAAGCTTTCTTT
CASRSAGWNTEAFF
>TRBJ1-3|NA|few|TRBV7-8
TGTGCCAGCAGCCACCGGCGGGGGACTGGAAACACCATATATTTT
CASSHRRGTGNTIYF
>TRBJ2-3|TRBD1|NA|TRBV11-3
TGTGCCAGCAGCTTAGATGGACAGGGGTCCACAGATACGCAGTATTTT
CASSLDGQGSTDTQYF
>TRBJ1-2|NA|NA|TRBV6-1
TGTGCCAGCGTCCGAAATGGCTACACCTTC
CASVRNGYTF